These T cell receptor beta chains were read from a single sample in a study of response to subunit inactivated influenza vaccine. TCRdb recomputed calls from the RT-PCR reads with MiXCR, one row per CDR3 protein. The sample includes more than 700,000 distinct CDR3 sequences, approximately 21% of them seen just once. The sample consisted of PBMCs from blood, taken 4 to 6 days after vaccination. The receptors here all came from a man aged 50 or older who received an inactivated influenza vaccine. Both conserved end residues are part of each CDR3. D genes are given only for firm matches. Clone size is given for some rows only: seen once, a few or many times, or a class if the clone is expanded.

D: TRBD1
J: TRBJ1-6
size: few
length: 15
V: TRBV5-1
DNA: TGCGCCAGCAGCTTAGGGACAGGGAAAGATTCACCCCTCCACTTT
CDR3: CASSLGTGKDSPLHF

D: TRBD1
J: TRBJ1-4
size: few
length: 13
V: TRBV5-1
DNA: TGCGCCTCACGACAGGGGAGGGATGAAAAACTGTTTTTT
CDR3: CASRQGRDEKLFF

D: NA
J: TRBJ2-2
size: NA
length: 13
V: TRBV6-2/TRBV6-3
DNA: TGTGCCAGCAGTTTCGCCCGGGCGGGGGAGCTGTTTTTT
CDR3: CASSFARAGELFF

D: NA
J: TRBJ1-3
size: few
length: 14
V: TRBV15
DNA: TGTGCCGCAAGTGGGGATCGATCTGGAAACACCATATATTTT
CDR3: CAASGDRSGNTIYF

D: NA
J: TRBJ2-7
size: NA
length: 15
V: TRBV21-1
DNA: TGTGCCAGCAGCAAAGTAAGAGAGCGATCCTACGAGCAGTACTTC
CDR3: CASSKVRERSYEQYF

D: NA
J: TRBJ1-1
size: NA
length: 16
V: TRBV15
DNA: TGTGCCACCAGCAGGCCCTTTAGGGGGGTGAACACTGAAGCTTTCTTT
CDR3: CATSRPFRGVNTEAFF

D: TRBD1
J: TRBJ1-2
size: many
length: 15
V: TRBV12-3/TRBV12-4
DNA: TGTGCCAGCAGTTCCCCAGGACAGGGGGCTTATGGCTACACCTTC
CDR3: CASSSPGQGAYGYTF

D: NA
J: TRBJ2-3
size: once
length: 14
V: TRBV20-1
DNA: TGCAGTGCTAGTGACGGGGCTAGCACAGATACGCAGTATTTT
CDR3: CSASDGASTDTQYF

D: NA
J: TRBJ2-7
size: few
length: 14
V: TRBV7-8
DNA: TGTGCCAGCAGCTTAGCGGAACAGTCCTACGAGCAGTACTTC
CDR3: CASSLAEQSYEQYF

D: NA
J: TRBJ2-1
size: many
length: 14
V: TRBV12-3/TRBV12-4
DNA: TGTGCCAGCAGCCCCTCGGGGGCGCGCAATGAGCAGTTCTTC
CDR3: CASSPSGARNEQFF

D: TRBD1
J: TRBJ2-1
size: NA
length: 14
V: TRBV6-1
DNA: TGTGCCAGCGGAGGCAGGGGGTCATACAATGAGCAGTTCTTC
CDR3: CASGGRGSYNEQFF

D: TRBD1
J: TRBJ1-5
size: NA
length: 14
V: TRBV20-1
DNA: TGCAGTGCCCTAGTGGGACAGCCAAATCAGCCCCAGCATTTT
CDR3: CSALVGQPNQPQHF

D: TRBD2
J: TRBJ2-6
size: NA
length: 13
V: TRBV12-3/TRBV12-4
DNA: TGTGCCAGCAGTCATGGGGAAGCGGGAGTCCTGACTTTC
CDR3: CASSHGEAGVLTF

D: NA
J: TRBJ2-4
size: many
length: 15
V: TRBV7-9
DNA: TGTGCCAGCAGCCCTCCGGCTGTAGCCAAAAACATTCAGTACTTC
CDR3: CASSPPAVAKNIQYF

D: TRBD2
J: TRBJ2-4
size: many
length: 20
V: TRBV5-6
DNA: TGTGCCAGCAGCTTCCCGTCTAGCGGGAGAAGGGGACTCGCCAAAAACATTCAGTACTTC
CDR3: CASSFPSSGRRGLAKNIQYF

D: TRBD1
J: TRBJ2-7
size: many
length: 15
V: TRBV6-5
DNA: TGTGCCAGCAGTTACTCGACGGGACAGGGGTACGAGCAGTACTTC
CDR3: CASSYSTGQGYEQYF

D: NA
J: TRBJ2-1
size: NA
length: 17
V: TRBV5-5
DNA: TGTGCCAGCAACCTCTACCTCGACTCGGCGGTCTACAATGAGCAGTTCTTC
CDR3: CASNLYLDSAVYNEQFF

D: NA
J: TRBJ2-1
size: NA
length: 12
V: TRBV27
DNA: TGTGCCAGCAGTTCACAATACACTGAGCAGTTCTTC
CDR3: CASSSQYTEQFF

D: NA
J: TRBJ1-5
size: few
length: 15
V: TRBV25-1
DNA: TGTGCCAGCAGTGAATCCAGGGGATTCAATCAGCCCCAGCATTTT
CDR3: CASSESRGFNQPQHF

D: NA
J: TRBJ2-1
size: few
length: 15
V: TRBV4-3
DNA: TGCGCCAGCAGCCACAAGTACGGCGCCGACAATGAGCAGTTCTTC
CDR3: CASSHKYGADNEQFF

D: NA
J: TRBJ2-5
size: NA
length: 11
V: TRBV5-1
DNA: TGCGCCAGCAGTATCGGGAAGACCCAGTACTTC
CDR3: CASSIGKTQYF

D: NA
J: TRBJ1-1
size: NA
length: 14
V: TRBV7-6
DNA: TGTGCCAGCAGCCCGCGGGACATGAACACTGAAGCTTTCTTT
CDR3: CASSPRDMNTEAFF

D: NA
J: TRBJ1-2
size: NA
length: 14
V: TRBV12-3/TRBV12-4
DNA: TGTGCCAGCAGCTACAGACAGGTTAACTATGGCTACACCTTC
CDR3: CASSYRQVNYGYTF

D: NA
J: TRBJ2-7
size: few
length: 14
V: TRBV25-1
DNA: TGTGCCAGCAGACCCCGCGGGTCCGGCTACGAGCAGTACTTC
CDR3: CASRPRGSGYEQYF

D: NA
J: TRBJ2-3
size: NA
length: 15
V: TRBV3-1
DNA: TGTGCCAGCAGCCATGTGGTTAGGGGGACAGATACGCAGTATTTT
CDR3: CASSHVVRGTDTQYF

D: TRBD1
J: TRBJ2-3
size: NA
length: 16
V: TRBV20-1
DNA: TGCAGTGCTAGAGACCCGGGACAGAAGAGCACAGATACGCAGTATTTT
CDR3: CSARDPGQKSTDTQYF

D: NA
J: TRBJ2-7
size: NA
length: 14
V: TRBV11-2
DNA: TGTGCCAGCAGCTTAGTCTGGGCGACCTACGAGCAGTACTTC
CDR3: CASSLVWATYEQYF

D: TRBD1
J: TRBJ1-1
size: few
length: 14
V: TRBV20-1
DNA: TGCAGTGCTAGGACAGGGCCAGCGAACACTGAAGCTTTCTTT
CDR3: CSARTGPANTEAFF

D: NA
J: TRBJ2-7
size: few
length: 14
V: TRBV7-2
DNA: TGTGCCAGCAGCTCTTATAGCGGCTCCAACGAGCAGTACTTC
CDR3: CASSSYSGSNEQYF

D: NA
J: TRBJ2-7
size: few
length: 13
V: TRBV20-1
DNA: TGCAGTGCTATAGACTTCACCTACTACGAGCAGTACTTC
CDR3: CSAIDFTYYEQYF

D: TRBD1
J: TRBJ2-3
size: NA
length: 16
V: TRBV7-2
DNA: TGTGCCAGCAGCTTTGGGACAGGGGGACTCACAGATACGCAGTATTTT
CDR3: CASSFGTGGLTDTQYF

D: TRBD1
J: TRBJ2-5
size: NA
length: 15
V: TRBV7-2
DNA: TGTGCCAGCAGCCCCCGGACAGGCCGGTTCGAGACCCAGTACTTC
CDR3: CASSPRTGRFETQYF

D: NA
J: TRBJ2-2
size: few
length: 11
V: TRBV7-8
DNA: TGTGCCAGCAGCCCGCCCTCGGAGCTGTTTTTT
CDR3: CASSPPSELFF

D: NA
J: TRBJ2-5
size: NA
length: 17
V: TRBV1
DNA: TGCACCAGCAGCCAAGACGTAGATCGGGGGGCGCAAGAGACCCAGTACTTC
CDR3: CTSSQDVDRGAQETQYF

D: NA
J: TRBJ2-7
size: NA
length: 18
V: TRBV6-1
DNA: TGTGCCAGCAGGCTGCCCCCCACATCCAGGGGCTTGTCGTACGAGCAGTACTTC
CDR3: CASRLPPTSRGLSYEQYF

D: NA
J: TRBJ1-4
size: NA
length: 17
V: TRBV20-1
DNA: TGCAGTGCTAGAGGGGAGGGGCAGCTTGCAACTAATGAAAAACTGTTTTTT
CDR3: CSARGEGQLATNEKLFF

D: TRBD2
J: TRBJ2-3
size: many
length: 17
V: TRBV9
DNA: TGTGCCAGCAGCGTAGCTGGACTAGCGGGGACCACAGATACGCAGTATTTT
CDR3: CASSVAGLAGTTDTQYF

D: NA
J: TRBJ1-6
size: few
length: 15
V: TRBV7-6
DNA: TGTGCCAGCAGCTTACAGCCAGGGACGGTCTCACCCCTCCACTTT
CDR3: CASSLQPGTVSPLHF

D: TRBD1
J: TRBJ1-1
size: once
length: 12
V: TRBV29-1
DNA: TGCAGCGTGGAGACAGGGGCCACTGAAGCTTTCTTT
CDR3: CSVETGATEAFF

D: NA
J: TRBJ2-2
size: few
length: 15
V: TRBV7-9
DNA: TGTGCCAGCAGCCTCGACAGATTTAACACCGGGGAGCTGTTTTTT
CDR3: CASSLDRFNTGELFF

D: NA
J: TRBJ2-7
size: NA
length: 15
V: TRBV21-1
DNA: TGTGCCAGCAGCGGACGGACAGGGGGGTTGAACGAGCAGTACTTC
CDR3: CASSGRTGGLNEQYF

D: NA
J: TRBJ2-7
size: NA
length: 12
V: TRBV29-1
DNA: TGCAGCGTTGAAGACAGACTCTACGAGCAGTACTTC
CDR3: CSVEDRLYEQYF

D: NA
J: TRBJ1-5
size: NA
length: 15
V: TRBV5-1
DNA: TGCGCCAGCAGCGGGGGGGGAGTCAGCAATCAGCCCCAGCATTTT
CDR3: CASSGGGVSNQPQHF